Only a few counts were recorded for the clone carrying this T cell receptor beta chain. An end of the junction differs from the germline gene, which may be a read error. The sample originates from a study of OX40 agonist ivuxolimab in advanced cancers. Only in-frame clones appear in the TCRdb table, and some are missing; sequencing was by immunoSEQ multiplex PCR. The sample records approximately 72,000 clones, 75% to 85% being singletons. This CDR3 contains 8 residues. The rearrangement links TRBV23-1 to TRBJ1-2; D is undetermined. TRBV23-1 is noted as an ORF with a role that remains uncertain. The receptor was isolated from an adult with an advanced solid tumor such as melanoma, head and neck, liver or kidney cancer. The sequencing here drew on CD4+ or CD8+ T cells sorted from blood, taken in a trial of the OX40 agonist ivuxolimab. Here the CDR3 DNA reads TGCGCCAGCAGTCAACCCCTCTTC. It specifies CASSQPLF.